This TCR beta chain was documented in a study of Ad26.COV2.S vaccination and SARS-CoV-2 variants (dated by TCRdb to the early 2020s). For context, the study as a whole: Donors in the vaccine arm were drawn from COV1001, a multicentre, randomized, double-blind, placebo-controlled phase I-IIa trial testing Ad26.COV2.S in healthy adults. Ad26.COV2.S was administered intramuscularly at 5 x 10^10 or 1 x 10^11 viral particles, either as a single shot or as two shots given 56 days apart. TCRbeta repertoire sequencing served as the tool for gauging how specific and how broad the SARS-CoV-2-reactive T cell receptors were following Ad26.COV2.S vaccination. The TCR-sequenced set comprised approximately 32 samples: approximately 20 Ad26.COV2.S vaccine recipients, 5 placebo recipients and 8 SARS-CoV-2 convalescent individuals. Participants in the trial were split at random into five groups of five each, receiving low-dose or high-dose Ad26.COV2.S once or twice, or else placebo on both occasions. Blinding of investigators to trial group allocation was maintained during experiments and outcome assessment.

Interpreted using the paper, the treatment or condition label stands for: some 20 received Ad26.COV2.S at low or high dose, single or two shots; about 5 received placebo; per-sample allocation not given. Repertoires of vaccine and placebo recipients were sequenced from samples collected on day 63 after the first injection. In Cohort 1b, 25 to 30 adults aged 18-55 years were enrolled at a single site in Boston, USA, between 29 July and 7 August 2020. Ad26.COV2.S was a replication-incompetent adenovirus type 26 vector expressing a prefusion-stabilized SARS-CoV-2 spike protein from the original Wuhan strain. The immunoSEQ Assay was the method used to sequence TCRbeta CDR3 regions. After extraction, genomic DNA underwent amplification by bias-controlled multiplex PCR, followed by high-throughput sequencing. The authors processed their data as follows. To quantify the absolute abundance of each unique TCRbeta CDR3 region, sequences were collapsed and filtered. Usable DNA was measured by amplifying reference genes present in all nucleated cells, and TCRbeta template counts were normalized to that usable DNA to estimate T cell fraction. Repertoire TCRs were annotated as SARS-CoV-2-specific when V gene, CDR3 amino acid sequence and J gene were exactly matched to a known reactive TCR set. The reference SARS-CoV-2 TCR set was obtained from MIRA and was filtered for enrichment in COVID-19-positive ImmuneCODE repertoires, whereby public or cross-reactive TCRs were removed. Based on the MIRA antigens, annotated TCRs were further analysed at the level of specific ORF or position within ORF. Breadth was defined as the number of annotated unique rearrangements divided by the total number of unique productive rearrangements, and depth was defined as the summed frequency of the annotated unique rearrangements. Two-sided Wilcoxon rank-sum tests were applied when comparing TCR breadth between groups. TCRdb mirrors the immuneACCESS table, restricted to in-frame sequences. Some clones are absent from its copies; in checked studies, under half trace to an unresolved V gene, and the reason for the others is unknown. That table furnishes V, J and clone size, whereas the DNA furnished D and trimming. The sample table contains roughly 300,000 clones; only one count was recorded for about 87% of them. The ten largest clonotypes hold around 6.4% of the sample.

Sequences MNHEY (CDR1) and SVGAGI (CDR2) are obtained from the germline V gene. The V end loses 3 bases and the J end loses 8 bases, and a stretch of 19 bases separates them. There are 15 amino acids in the CDR3, from cysteine to phenylalanine inclusive. The read is trimmed to its CDR3 DNA, 45 bases read in frame from base 1. The investigation overall reported the following: Higher spike-specific TCR breadth was observed in Ad26.COV2.S recipients than in placebo recipients (P = 0.0014). Substantial breadth of spike-specific CD8+ and CD4+ T cell responses was reported after vaccination. The authors noted that the TCR breadth and depth analyses may have underestimated total T cell responses. Vaccine and placebo recipients had similar non-spike TCR breadth, a finding consistent with the vaccine containing only spike. The study was not powered to compare responses between vaccine doses or regimens.

Points on this clone: The specificity of this receptor is unknown. Per-nucleotide qualities are absent, and no much larger clonotype sits a single base away.

The material was peripheral blood, obtained in a trial of Ad26.COV2.S vaccine versus placebo. This TCR derives from a person between 18 and 65 years old who received the Ad26.COV2.S COVID-19 vaccine or a placebo. The chain is encoded by TRBV6-5 joined to TRBJ1-2, with the D gene call left open. The CDR3 reads as follows: CASSYKMQGRGGYTF. The DNA sequence is TGTGCCAGCAGTTATAAGATGCAAGGTCGTGGGGGCTACACCTTC.